This T cell receptor beta chain was recorded in a study of T cell repertoires in cytomegalovirus infection. About the research overall: CMV epitopes in the study were HLA-C-restricted (recently identified) and HLA-B-restricted (well studied). It was the public TCR beta signatures that indicated both CMV infection and matching HLA type. Study observations and caveats: CMV-specific HLA-C-restricted TCR beta clonotypes dominated the ex vivo response. Individuals carrying CMV plus the relevant HLA were identified by cumulative frequency of public TCR beta families.

In the case of this clonotype: As yet, its antigen is unknown.

The CDR3 has 13 amino acids. Germline loops: CDR1 SGHTA, CDR2 FQGTGA. The V gene lost 4 bases and the J gene lost 6 bases, with 13 bases spanning the gap. MiXCR, run by TCRdb on the reads, gives a single entry per CDR3 protein. The sample has approximately 990,000 distinct CDR3 sequences, around 30% seen once. Sample: cultured CD8+ T cells from PBMCs, taken from culture after CMV antigen stimulation. The clonotype comes from a human donor in good health (CMV status not recorded). Some clones in this sample may be carry-over from other donors' samples. The rearrangement links TRBV7-3 to TRBJ2-7; D perhaps matches TRBD2 (5 bases). CDR3 DNA: TGTGCCAGCAGCTCCTCGGGGTCAGGCGAGCAGTACTTC. Protein: CASSSSGSGEQYF.